The 27 T cell receptor beta chains below all came from one sample that was sequenced in a study of response to subunit inactivated influenza vaccine. TCRdb itself ran the RT-PCR reads through MiXCR, one entry per CDR3 protein. The table lists 530,000 or so distinct CDR3 sequences, about 15% of them singletons. This sample comprised PBMCs from blood, obtained 11 to 12 days after vaccination. These receptors all come from a middle-aged man who received an inactivated influenza vaccine.

This clonotype was counted at least ten times. CDR3 amino acids: CASSLQGEELAEAFF. CDR3 nucleotide sequence: TGCGCCAGCAGCTTGCAGGGGGAGGAATTAGCTGAAGCTTTCTTT. The V and J genes are TRBV5-1 and TRBJ1-1; the match to TRBD1 covers 7 bases. V dropped 1 base and J dropped 6; count of bases not matched to a gene: 9. This CDR3 has 15 amino acids. CDR1 and CDR2 from the germline V gene are SGHRS and YFSETQ.

CDR3 amino acids: CASTGRINTGELFF. The CDR3 DNA follows: TGTGCCAGCACGGGGCGCATAAACACCGGGGAGCTGTTTTTT. The V gene is TRBV2, the J gene TRBJ2-2; the D gene could be TRBD1 or TRBD2 (5 bases each). There are 14 residues in the CDR3. V was cut by 7 bases and J by 2 bases, with 11 bases left in between. CDR1 is SNHLY and CDR2 is FYNNEI in the germline V gene.

This clonotype was found a few times. The chain carries TRBV28 and TRBJ2-2; 12 nucleotides agree with TRBD2. The V segment lost 2 bases and the J segment 1 base; nucleotides outside the gene matches: 2. From germline, CDR1 is MDHEN and CDR2 SYDVKM. The CDR3 length is 17 residues. In nucleotides, the CDR3 is TGTGCCAGCAGTTTAGGACTAGCGGGATTGAACACCGGGGAGCTGTTTTTT. Its translation is CASSLGLAGLNTGELFF.

This clonotype was counted at least ten times. The genes are TRBV20-1 and TRBJ2-2; D may be TRBD1 (5 bases). Deletions cut 2 bases from V and 4 bases from J, with 11 bases between. Looked up from germline, CDR1 is DFQATT and CDR2 is SNEGSKA (reference sequence). The CDR3 loop spans 14 amino acids. The CDR3 sequence is CSARIPGFTGELFF. In nucleotides, the CDR3 is TGCAGTGCTAGAATCCCAGGGTTCACCGGGGAGCTGTTTTTT.

This clonotype came up a few times. J is TRBJ2-3 and V is TRBV6-1; TRBD2 is a possible D gene (6 bases). The CDR3 runs 16 residues. V was pared by 4 bases and J by 5 bases, with 19 bases between. CDR1 is MNHNS, CDR2 SASEGT, per germline. The CDR3: CASSVGRDRREDTQYF. The CDR3 DNA sequence: TGTGCCAGCAGTGTCGGGCGGGACCGGCGGGAAGATACGCAGTATTTT.

This clonotype was seen only a few times. This chain links TRBV20-1 with TRBJ1-6; 7 bases are a match to TRBD1. Germline V gene lookup returns CDR1 DFQATT and CDR2 SNEGSKA (reference sequence). The CDR3 totals 15 residues. Trimming removed 3 bases from V and 0 bases from J; junction bases left unmatched: 2. The CDR3 spells CSASRDSSYNSPLHF. The CDR3 region has the DNA TGCAGTGCTAGTCGGGACAGCTCCTATAATTCACCCCTCCACTTT.

Only a few counts were recorded for this clonotype. The V and J genes are TRBV29-1 and TRBJ1-4; D gene unclear. Trimming pared 7 bases from V and 0 bases from J, leaving 9 bases between. This CDR3 is 13 amino acids long. CDR1 SQVTM and CDR2 ANQGSEA come from the germline V gene. CDR3 region: CSGLTSTNEKLFF. DNA for the CDR3: TGCAGCGGCTTGACCTCAACTAATGAAAAACTGTTTTTT. Combining the CDR3 with reference TRBV29-1 and TRBJ1-4 gives the whole variable domain SAVISQKPSRDICQRGTSLTIQCQVDSQVTMMFWYRQQPGQSLTLIATANQGSEATYESGFVIDKFPISRPNLTFSTLTVSNMSPEDSSIYLCSGLTSTNEKLFFGSGTQLSVL.

This clonotype was observed a few times. The chain employs TRBV5-1 and TRBJ1-5; D is uncertain. The germline V and J ends were trimmed by 4 bases and 4 bases, with 9 bases remaining between them. The CDR3 covers 13 residues. Germline-derived CDR1 and CDR2 are SGHRS and YFSETQ. CDR3 loop: CASSVDTNQPQHF. CDR3 DNA sequence: TGCGCCAGCAGCGTAGACACAAATCAGCCCCAGCATTTT. The variable domain in full, with the rest retrieved from reference TRBV5-1 and TRBJ1-5, is KAGVTQTPRYLIKTRGQQVTLSCSPISGHRSVSWYQQTPGQGLQFLFEYFSETQRNKGNFPGRFSGRQFSNSRSEMNVSTLELGDSALYLCASSVDTNQPQHFGDGTRLSIL.

This chain joins TRBV14 and TRBJ2-1, with a tentative D call TRBD2 (6 bases). Germline V gives CDR1 SGHDN, CDR2 FVKESK. The CDR3 contains 16 residues. Trimming removed 3 bases from V and 4 bases from J, with 16 bases in between. Written as DNA, the CDR3 is TGTGCCAGCAGCCAGGAAGGGACGGAGGGATACAATGAGCAGTTCTTC. This gives the protein CASSQEGTEGYNEQFF.

This clonotype was observed many times. The gene calls are TRBV12-3 or TRBV12-4 and TRBJ2-7; a weak D match, TRBD1 (5 bases). The CDR3 runs to 15 residues. V was clipped by 5 bases and J by 0 bases, with 14 bases between them. CDR3 coding DNA: TGTGCCAGCAGTCAAGACAGCGTATACTCCTACGAGCAGTACTTC. As protein: CASSQDSVYSYEQYF.

This rearrangement joins TRBV4-3 to TRBJ2-7; D gene unclear. The germline V gene encodes CDR1 LGHNA and CDR2 YSLEER. This CDR3 contains 19 residues. V lost 1 base, J lost 0 bases, and 22 bases lay in between. CDR3 region: CASSQVFAVTGKSSYEQYF. In nucleotides, the CDR3 is TGCGCCAGCAGCCAAGTATTCGCGGTGACCGGTAAGAGCTCCTACGAGCAGTACTTC.

CDR3 in DNA: TGTGCCAGCACCTCCACCCGGTATGGCTACACCTTC. As protein: CASTSTRYGYTF. The rearrangement links TRBV2 to TRBJ1-2; no definite D call. The germline V gene has CDR1 SNHLY and CDR2 FYNNEI. The CDR3 runs to 12 residues. V was shortened by 7 bases and J by 5 bases, with 11 bases between the two germline ends. Variable domain in full (rest from reference TRBV2 and TRBJ1-2): EPEVTQTPSHQVTQMGQEVILRCVPISNHLYFYWYRQILGQKVEFLVSFYNNEISEKSEIFDDQFSVERPDGSNFTLKIRSTKLEDSAMYFCASTSTRYGYTFGSGTRLTVV.

A few counts support this clonotype. The chain uses TRBV6-7 and TRBJ2-7, with D perhaps assigned TRBD1 or TRBD2 (5 bases each). TRBV6-7 is placed among ORFs of uncertain function. The CDR3 runs 14 residues. Trimming took off 0 bases at V and 4 bases at J, with 10 bases between the two ends. The CDR3 sequence is CASSYSRDLYEQYF. CDR3 nucleotide sequence: TGTGCCAGCAGTTACTCCCGGGACCTTTACGAGCAGTACTTC.

The chain is built from TRBV25-1 and TRBJ2-2; TRBD1 might be the D (6 bases). Germline assignment: CDR1 MGHDK and CDR2 SYGVNS. The CDR3 loop spans 13 amino acids. The V and J ends lost 5 bases and 5 bases respectively, with 9 bases between them. Written as DNA, the CDR3 is TGTGCCAGCAGTATAGGGACAACCGGGGAGCTGTTTTTT. This encodes CASSIGTTGELFF. Based on the CDR3 plus reference TRBV25-1 and TRBJ2-2, the full variable domain is EADIYQTPRYLVIGTGKKITLECSQTMGHDKMYWYQQDPGMELHLIHYSYGVNSTEKGDLSSESTVSRIRTEHFPLTLESARPSHTSQYLCASSIGTTGELFFGEGSRLTVL.

This clonotype has a count of ten or more. The chain joins TRBV5-5 to TRBJ2-5, with 11 bases that match TRBD1. There are 16 residues in the CDR3. CDR1 and CDR2 (germline): SGHKS, YYEKEE (reference sequence). J was trimmed by 3 bases and V by 2 bases; bases with no gene match: 6. The CDR3 is CASSFGTGGYEETQYF. The CDR3 DNA sequence: TGTGCCAGCAGCTTCGGGACAGGGGGATATGAAGAGACCCAGTACTTC.

CDR3 in amino acids: CATSIGYNEQFF. DNA for the CDR3: TGTGCCACCAGCATCGGTTACAATGAGCAGTTCTTC. The J gene is TRBJ2-1, the V gene TRBV15; D gene uncertain. CDR1 and CDR2 (germline): LNHNV, YYDKDF (reference sequence). This CDR3 has 12 residues. V lost 4 bases and J 4 bases, leaving 5 bases between the germline ends.

The rearrangement joins TRBV27 to TRBJ2-4; the D gene could be TRBD1 or TRBD2 (6 bases each). V lost 2 bases, J lost 1 base, and 12 bases lay in between. Germline CDR1 MNHEY, CDR2 SMNVEV (reference sequence). CDR3 length: 16 amino acids. The chain's CDR3 is CASSLRGAPAKNIQYF. The CDR3 DNA reads TGTGCCAGCAGTTTAAGGGGGGCGCCGGCCAAAAACATTCAGTACTTC.

In nucleotides, the CDR3 is TGTGCCAGCAGCCGCAGCCAAATTGAAAAACTGTTTTTT. Amino acid sequence: CASSRSQIEKLFF. The gene calls are TRBV6-5 and TRBJ1-4; the D is unclear. The CDR3 totals 13 residues. Trimming took off 6 bases at V and 7 bases at J, with 12 bases between the two ends. CDR1 MNHEY and CDR2 SVGAGI come from the germline V gene.

The chain employs TRBV19 and TRBJ2-5, with D unclear. The length of the CDR3 is 14 residues. With 8 bases removed from V and 2 bases from J, the gap between germline ends came to 15 bases. Germline CDR1 reads LNHDA; CDR2 reads SQIVND (reference sequence). The CDR3 here is CASRPQPAQETQYF. Written as DNA, the CDR3 is TGTGCCAGTCGCCCTCAGCCTGCGCAAGAGACCCAGTACTTC.

In this sample, this clonotype turned up a few times. This chain joins TRBV6-2 or TRBV6-3 and TRBJ2-3; the match to TRBD2 covers 7 bases. This CDR3 has 15 residues. J gave up 3 bases and V 5 bases, and 8 bases lay outside the gene matches. Germline CDR1 is MNHEY and CDR2 is SVGEGT. The CDR3 region is CASSRVLAMTDTQYF. The CDR3 DNA is TGTGCCAGCAGTCGGGTACTAGCGATGACAGATACGCAGTATTTT.

There are a few counts of this clonotype. The J gene is TRBJ2-1, the V gene TRBV9; TRBD1 matches at 9 bases. From germline, CDR1 is SGDLS and CDR2 YYNGEE. The length of the CDR3 is 19 residues. V trimming: 4 bases; J trimming: 5 bases; junction bases outside the gene matches: 19. The CDR3 nucleotides read TGTGCCAGCAGCACCACGGACAGGGGCGGGGTTATACGGCACAATGAGCAGTTCTTC. Translated, it gives CASSTTDRGGVIRHNEQFF.

The chain recombines TRBV29-1 with TRBJ2-3; 8 positions match TRBD2. In germline, CDR1 is SQVTM, CDR2 ANQGSEA. This CDR3 region has 14 residues. The ends lost 6 bases at V and 7 bases at J; junction bases unmatched: 12. CDR3 nucleotides: TGCAGCGTCGGATTTCGACTAGCGCAATATACGCAGTATTTT. This translates into CSVGFRLAQYTQYF.

The chain joins TRBV20-1 to TRBJ2-3; the match to TRBD2 covers 13 bases. The trim removed 2 bases at V and 2 bases at J, leaving 10 bases unmatched. The CDR3 loop spans 18 amino acids. Germline values: CDR1 DFQATT, CDR2 SNEGSKA (reference sequence). The CDR3 DNA follows: TGCAGTGCTAGACGCCCAAGGACTAGCGGGGGTTTCACAGATACGCAGTATTTT. It codes for CSARRPRTSGGFTDTQYF.

The chain employs TRBV2 and TRBJ1-1; 8 nucleotides match TRBD1. The CDR3 covers 15 residues. Germline-derived CDR1 and CDR2 are SNHLY and FYNNEI. V lost 8 bases to trimming and J lost 5 bases; unmatched junction nucleotides: 13. The CDR3 here is CASGPLARGRTEAFF. The CDR3 region has the DNA TGTGCCAGCGGTCCCCTGGCCAGGGGGCGGACTGAAGCTTTCTTT.

The table lists this clonotype with many counts. This chain joins TRBV29-1 and TRBJ2-3; TRBD2 might be the D (6 bases). The V end was cut by 0 bases, the J end by 4 bases, with 14 bases between. The CDR3 has 15 amino acids. Germline CDR1 is SQVTM and CDR2 is ANQGSEA. The CDR3 is CSVEEASEVPDTQYF. The CDR3, as DNA: TGCAGCGTTGAAGAGGCTAGCGAGGTTCCAGATACGCAGTATTTT.

This clonotype was picked up a small number of times. The chain employs TRBV12-3 or TRBV12-4 and TRBJ1-1; 9 nucleotides line up with TRBD1. The CDR3 has 14 amino acids. With 7 bases clipped from V and 10 bases from J, the junction kept 13 bases outside the gene matches. CDR3 in amino acids: CASTLTGGGGRAFF. The CDR3 DNA reads as TGTGCCAGCACCCTTACAGGGGGCGGGGGTCGAGCTTTCTTT.

This clonotype has a handful of counts. The rearrangement joins TRBV7-2 to TRBJ2-5, with D possibly being TRBD1 (6 bases). The germline CDR1 and CDR2 sequences are SGHTA and FQGNSA. This CDR3 is 14 amino acids long. V lost 4 bases to trimming and J lost 9 bases, with 18 bases between them. The CDR3 sequence: CASSSRDNARAQYF. The DNA of the CDR3 is TGTGCCAGCAGCTCCCGGGACAACGCGAGGGCCCAGTACTTC.